This TCR beta chain was captured by sequencing in a study of CD8 T cells in Susac syndrome. FACS enriched CD8+ TEMRA cells, while bulk CD8+ and CD4+ were negatively isolated. RNA was extracted with the RNeasy kit, and a quantity of roughly 0.45 to 1 ug was reverse transcribed using random hexamers. It was immunoSEQ multiplex PCR that amplified TCR beta CDR3 across 54 Vbeta and 13 Jbeta. TCRdb redid the calling of the immunoSEQ multiplex PCR reads with MiXCR, one entry per CDR3 protein. The sample comprises 180,000 or so distinct CDR3 sequences, approximately 95% of which are singletons, and approximately 0.1% rests with the top ten. V lost 4 bases and J lost 5; bases outside the gene matches: 5. The CDR3 runs to 15 residues.

This receptor was taken from a human donor in good health. This chain connects TRBV23-1 to TRBJ1-4, with 9 positions matching TRBD1. TRBV23-1 is known as an ORF, though its function is uncertain. Sequencing was done on a sample of CD4+ T cells from PBMCs. The CDR3 DNA reads TGCGCCAGCAGTCCATCGGGACAGGGAAATGAAAAACTGTTTTTT. Translating it yields CASSPSGQGNEKLFF.